This T cell receptor beta chain was captured by sequencing in a study of shared clonotypes between healthy human individuals. In this sample, this clone turned up a few times. There are 15 residues in the CDR3. Trimming pared 4 bases from V and 0 bases from J, leaving 13 bases between. Per the germline V gene, CDR1 is SGHRS and CDR2 is YFSETQ. Using immunoSEQ multiplex PCR, the repertoire was profiled, and TCRdb retains in-frame clones only, with some absent. The table records about 670,000 clones, 60% to 80% of them present only once. Sequenced material: memory CD4+ T cells sorted from blood. Subset given: CD45RA-negative fraction. The rearrangement links TRBV5-1 to TRBJ1-1, with D hard to call. The sequence came from a woman in her 30s in good health. CDR3: CASSPWSWVNTEAFF. As DNA, the CDR3 is TGCGCCAGCAGCCCCTGGTCGTGGGTGAACACTGAAGCTTTCTTT.